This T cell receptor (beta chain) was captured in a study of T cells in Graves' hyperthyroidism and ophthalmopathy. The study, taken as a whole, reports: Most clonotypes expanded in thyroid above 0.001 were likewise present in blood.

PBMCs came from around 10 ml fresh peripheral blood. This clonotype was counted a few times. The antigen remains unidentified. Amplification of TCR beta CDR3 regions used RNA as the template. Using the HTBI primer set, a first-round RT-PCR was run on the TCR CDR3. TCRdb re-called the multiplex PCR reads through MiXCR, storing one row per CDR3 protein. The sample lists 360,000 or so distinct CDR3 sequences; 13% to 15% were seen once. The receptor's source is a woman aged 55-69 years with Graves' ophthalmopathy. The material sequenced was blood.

The CDR3 nucleotides are TGTGCCAGTAGTATTAGACAGAACACTGAAGCTTTCTTT. This gives the protein CASSIRQNTEAFF. The rearrangement uses TRBV19 and TRBJ1-1, with unresolved D. This CDR3 is 13 amino acids long. The ends were cut back, 3 bases at V and 1 base at J, with 6 bases in the middle. The V gene's germline CDR1 is LNHDA and CDR2 SQIVND (reference sequence). The entire variable domain, with the rest obtained from reference TRBV19 and TRBJ1-1, is as follows: DGGITQSPKYLFRKEGQNVTLSCEQNLNHDAMYWYRQDPGQGLRLIYYSQIVNDFQKGDIAEGYSVSREKKESFPLTVTSAQKNPTAFYLCASSIRQNTEAFFGQGTRLTVV.